This T cell receptor beta chain was obtained from a study of T cell responses to AZD1222 COVID-19 vaccine. Data came from immunoSEQ multiplex PCR; TCRdb stores just in-frame clones and leaves some out. The table has approximately 80,000 clones, 70% to 90% seen once. V trimming: 4 bases; J trimming: 1 base; junction bases outside the gene matches: 0. CDR1 SNHLY and CDR2 FYNNEI come from the germline V gene. CDR3 length: 13 residues. The input for sequencing was peripheral blood, taken on day 0 of AZD1222 vaccination. The chain couples TRBV2 to TRBJ2-7; 8 bases map to TRBD1. This clonotype was obtained from an adult in good health. The CDR3 spells CASSGTGSYEQYF. The DNA of the CDR3 is TGTGCCAGCAGTGGGACAGGGTCCTACGAGCAGTACTTC.